Presented here are 10 T cell receptor beta chains from one specimen sequenced in a study of blood T cell repertoires in COVID-19. Clones were sequenced by immunoSEQ multiplex PCR, and TCRdb holds only the in-frame ones, with some missing. The data show hundreds of thousands of clones, 80% to 90% seen once. The sample comprised PBMCs or T cells enriched from blood (not recorded which). These TCRs come from a man between 18 and 29 years old who had recovered from COVID-19.

This sequence joins TRBV19 and TRBJ2-5; D is perhaps TRBD2 (6 bases). The CDR3 has 16 residues. Germline CDR1 and CDR2: LNHDA and SQIVND (reference sequence). V lost 7 bases, J lost 2 bases, and 20 bases lay in between. This CDR3 reads CASTFTEASDQETQYF. CDR3 bases: TGTGCCAGTACTTTCACTGAGGCTAGCGATCAAGAGACCCAGTACTTC.

The gene calls are TRBV29-1 and TRBJ1-1; D not certain. Germline V gene lookup returns CDR1 SQVTM and CDR2 ANQGSEA. Trimming removed 4 bases at V and 3 bases at J, with 9 bases between. The CDR3 sequence is 12 residues long. CDR3 loop: CSVGFRDTEAFF. The CDR3 DNA reads as TGCAGCGTTGGGTTTAGAGACACTGAAGCTTTCTTT.

DNA for the CDR3: TGTGCCAGCAGCTTAAACGGTTACGAGCAGTACTTC. Encoded protein: CASSLNGYEQYF. The chain links TRBV11-3 to TRBJ2-7; D is ambiguous. Per germline, CDR1 SGHNT and CDR2 YENEEA. The V end was cut by 2 bases, the J end by 4 bases, with 6 bases between. The CDR3 spans 12 residues.

The rearrangement uses TRBV28 and TRBJ2-5, with D unclear. V was pared by 2 bases and J by 4 bases, with 8 bases between. The germline CDR1 and CDR2 sequences are MDHEN and SYDVKM. The CDR3 extends over 13 amino acids. The chain's CDR3 is CASSLILRETQYF. CDR3 sequence (DNA): TGTGCCAGCAGTTTAATATTGAGAGAGACCCAGTACTTC.

This clone was recorded once. This chain connects TRBV28 to TRBJ2-7; TRBD1 aligns across 7 bases. Germline CDR1 and CDR2: MDHEN and SYDVKM. CDR3 length: 14 amino acids. The V gene end was trimmed by 5 bases and the J gene end by 3 bases; junction bases not matched to a gene: 7. The chain's CDR3 is CASSLPGQHYEQYF. CDR3 coding DNA: TGTGCCAGCAGTCTTCCGGGACAGCACTACGAGCAGTACTTC.

The chain uses TRBV19 and TRBJ1-6, with 7 bases that match TRBD1. The junction had 24 bases not matched to a gene; V was cut back by 9 bases and J by 7 bases. CDR1 is LNHDA and CDR2 is SQIVND in the germline V gene (reference sequence). This CDR3 spans 19 amino acids. CDR3 DNA: TGTGCCAGCCGGGACAGCAATTGGGGCCTGGGGTTGGCGAATTCACCCCTCCACTTT. The encoded protein is CASRDSNWGLGLANSPLHF.

The rearrangement uses TRBV27 and TRBJ1-2; 8 bases align to TRBD1. V shed 4 bases, J shed 6 bases, and the junction held 10 bases outside the gene matches. This CDR3 has 15 amino acids. The V gene's germline CDR1 is MNHEY and CDR2 SMNVEV (reference sequence). The CDR3: CASSSGTGTLNGYTF. DNA for the CDR3: TGTGCCAGCAGTTCCGGGACAGGCACCCTTAATGGCTACACCTTC.

V gene TRBV6-2 or TRBV6-3 combines with J gene TRBJ2-4; 15 bases are a match to TRBD2. V dropped 5 bases and J dropped 7; count of bases not matched to a gene: 6. From germline, CDR1 is MNHEY and CDR2 SVGEGT. CDR3 length: 16 residues. The chain's CDR3 is CASSTPGLAGGNIQYF. The CDR3 DNA sequence: TGTGCCAGCAGTACTCCGGGACTAGCGGGAGGTAACATTCAGTACTTC.

The chain carries TRBV15 and TRBJ1-2, with D possibly being TRBD1 (5 bases). V lost 6 bases to trimming and J lost 4 bases, with 6 bases between them. This CDR3 contains 11 residues. CDR1 is LNHNV, CDR2 YYDKDF, per germline (reference sequence). The CDR3 DNA sequence: TGTGCCACCAGTCAGGGCTATGGCTACACCTTC. This translates into CATSQGYGYTF.

The chain carries TRBV2 and TRBJ1-2; TRBD1 might be the D (6 bases). CDR1 is SNHLY and CDR2 is FYNNEI in the germline V gene. V was pared by 2 bases and J by 8 bases, with 15 bases between. This CDR3 region has 14 residues. As DNA, the CDR3 is TGTGCCAGCAGTGAACAGGGGCAGGGTAAAGGCTACACCTTC. Its translation: CASSEQGQGKGYTF.